These 2 T cell receptor beta chains share one sample of origin, sequenced in a study of T cell repertoires in cytomegalovirus infection. Their cognate antigens are unknown. TCRdb re-derived calls from the reads in MiXCR, one entry per CDR3 protein. The table records about 360,000 distinct CDR3 sequences, just under 35% of them present only once. This material consisted of cultured PBMCs, taken from culture after CMV antigen stimulation. The receptors come from a human donor in good health (CMV status not recorded). Some clones in this sample may be carry-over from other donors' samples.

The chain has TRBV7-2 and TRBJ2-1; possibly TRBD1 or TRBD2 for D (5 bases each). V was shortened by 5 bases and J by 8 bases, with 10 bases between the two germline ends. The CDR3 runs 12 residues. The V gene's germline CDR1 is SGHTA and CDR2 FQGNSA. CDR3 nucleotides: TGTGCCAGCAGCCGGTGGGGGTATGAGCAGTTCTTC. Protein product: CASSRWGYEQFF.

This clonotype was seen a handful of times. The rearrangement joins TRBV6-6 to TRBJ2-3; 15 bases agree with TRBD2. The V segment lost 6 bases and the J segment 1 base; nucleotides outside the gene matches: 8. This CDR3 spans 18 amino acids. Germline CDR1 reads MNHNY; CDR2 reads SVGAGI (reference sequence). The CDR3 here is CASSQRTSGRARTDTQYF. In DNA form, the CDR3 reads TGTGCCAGCAGCCAGAGGACTAGCGGGAGGGCCCGCACAGATACGCAGTATTTT.